This T cell receptor beta chain was recovered during a study of cytomegalovirus exposure and HLA in healthy donors. PCR used 60 Vbeta primers and 13 Jbeta primers. Libraries were prepared by immunoSEQ multiplex PCR; TCRdb keeps only in-frame clonotypes and omits some of them. The table has some 170,000 clones, about 69% seen once. CDR1 and CDR2 from the germline V gene are PRHDT and FYEKMQ (reference sequence). This CDR3 is built from 15 residues. With V trimmed by 5 bases and J by 0 bases, 6 bases remained unmatched. Study-wide points: Researchers counted around 170 TCR beta chains as cytomegalovirus-associated.

This clone was seen a few times. The antigen is unknown. The specimen was PBMCs. The chain has TRBV13 and TRBJ1-1; 7 bases line up with TRBD1. The clonotype comes from a human donor in good health. The CDR3, as DNA: TGTGCCAGCAGCGCCGACAGGGCACTGAACACTGAAGCTTTCTTT. Translation gives CASSADRALNTEAFF.